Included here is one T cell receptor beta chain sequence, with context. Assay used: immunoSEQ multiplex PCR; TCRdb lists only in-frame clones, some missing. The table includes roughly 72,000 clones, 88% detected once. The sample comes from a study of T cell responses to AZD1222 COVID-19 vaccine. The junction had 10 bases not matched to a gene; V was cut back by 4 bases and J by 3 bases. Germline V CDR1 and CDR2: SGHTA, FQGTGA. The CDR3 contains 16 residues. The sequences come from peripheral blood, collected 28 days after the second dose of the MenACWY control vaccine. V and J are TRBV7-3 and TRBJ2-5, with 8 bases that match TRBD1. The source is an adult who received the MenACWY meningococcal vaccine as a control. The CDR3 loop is CASSSGTGRREETQYF. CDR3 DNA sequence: TGTGCCAGCAGCTCCGGGACAGGCCGAAGGGAAGAGACCCAGTACTTC.